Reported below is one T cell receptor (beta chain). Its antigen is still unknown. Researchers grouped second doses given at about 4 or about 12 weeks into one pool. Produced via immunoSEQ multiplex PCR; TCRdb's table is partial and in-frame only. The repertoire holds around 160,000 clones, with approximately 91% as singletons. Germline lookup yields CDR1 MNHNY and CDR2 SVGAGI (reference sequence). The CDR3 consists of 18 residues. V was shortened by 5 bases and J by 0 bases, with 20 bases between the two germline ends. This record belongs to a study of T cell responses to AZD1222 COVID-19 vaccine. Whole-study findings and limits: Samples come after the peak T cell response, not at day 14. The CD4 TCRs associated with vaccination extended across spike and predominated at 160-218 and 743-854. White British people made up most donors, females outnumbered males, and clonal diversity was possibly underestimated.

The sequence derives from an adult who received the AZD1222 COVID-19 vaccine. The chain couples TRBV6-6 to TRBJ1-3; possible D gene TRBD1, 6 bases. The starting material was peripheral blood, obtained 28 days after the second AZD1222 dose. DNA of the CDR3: TGTGCCAGCAGTCGCCGGGACACCCCTTCGAGCTCTGGAAACACCATATATTTT. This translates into CASSRRDTPSSSGNTIYF.